This TCR beta chain was profiled in a study of shared clonotypes between healthy human individuals. From germline, CDR1 is MNHEY and CDR2 SVGAGI. The CDR3 covers 16 residues. The V gene lost 2 bases and the J gene lost 2 bases, with 15 bases spanning the gap. Here immunoSEQ multiplex PCR was the method, and the copy in TCRdb shows in-frame clones only, minus some. Found here are 800,000 to 1,200,000 clones, 75% to 85% of them singletons; the top ten hold roughly 0.56%. The sequence came from a man younger than 30 in good health. Some clones in this sample may be carry-over from other donors' samples. This sequence joins TRBV6-5 and TRBJ1-1; D unresolved. Sequenced sample: memory CD4+ T cells from PBMCs. The subset here: CD45RA-negative fraction. The CDR3 loop is CASSYHTNGVNTEAFF. The DNA for the CDR3 is TGTGCCAGCAGTTACCACACGAATGGCGTTAACACTGAAGCTTTCTTT.